Each of the 7 T cell receptor beta chains below was sequenced from the same sample in a study of blood T cells in healthy people across ages. Then a second PCR, running about 6 to 11 cycles, was carried out with a sample-barcoded 5' primer and a J-beta primer mix. One entry per CDR3 protein results from TCRdb running MiXCR on the 5' RACE reads. The table records more than 650,000 distinct CDR3 sequences, roughly 53% of them present only once. The specimen was blood. The source of these receptors is a man aged 80 or over in good health.

The chain has TRBV5-1 and TRBJ1-2; D unclear. The germline CDR1 and CDR2 sequences are SGHRS and YFSETQ. The CDR3 contains 15 residues. Trimming removed 7 bases at V and 7 bases at J, with 23 bases between. The CDR3 reads CASRSLAHVNSGYTF. The CDR3 nucleotides are TGCGCCAGCCGCAGCTTGGCTCACGTCAACAGTGGCTACACCTTC. The full variable domain, its missing parts supplied by reference TRBV5-1 and TRBJ1-2, is KAGVTQTPRYLIKTRGQQVTLSCSPISGHRSVSWYQQTPGQGLQFLFEYFSETQRNKGNFPGRFSGRQFSNSRSEMNVSTLELGDSALYLCASRSLAHVNSGYTFGSGTRLTVV.

The J gene is TRBJ2-7, the V gene TRBV21-1; the table assigns TRBD1, which was not confirmed against the DNA. TRBV21-1 is reported as a pseudogene. The CDR3 sequence is 14 residues long. The CDR3 loop reads CASRSGTGGDEQYF. The CDR3 DNA reads TGTGCCAGCAGATCTGGGACAGGGGGCGACGAGCAGTACTTC.

This clonotype was observed a few times. The rearrangement links TRBV20-1 to TRBJ2-3; D uncertain. V gave up 6 bases and J gave up 4 bases, with 11 bases separating them. The CDR3 consists of 12 residues. CDR1 and CDR2 from the germline V gene are DFQATT and SNEGSKA (reference sequence). The CDR3 nucleotides read TGCAGTGCCCGCCTCCCGGCAGATACGCAGTATTTT. Translated: CSARLPADTQYF.

The gene calls are TRBV4-1 and TRBJ1-3; a weak D match, TRBD1 (6 bases). Between the trimmed V and J ends, which lost 0 bases and 0 bases, there was a span of 15 bases. Germline CDR1 is MGHRA and CDR2 is YSYEKL. This CDR3 spans 18 amino acids. The CDR3 spells CASSQDWAGANSGNTIYF. The CDR3 DNA is TGCGCCAGCAGCCAAGATTGGGCAGGGGCCAACTCTGGAAACACCATATATTTT.

The rearrangement joins TRBV28 to TRBJ1-1; unclear D gene. Germline V gives CDR1 MDHEN, CDR2 SYDVKM. The CDR3 runs to 14 residues. The V end lost 6 bases, the J end lost 0 bases, and 11 bases lay between the germline ends. The CDR3 DNA sequence: TGTGCCAGCAGCCGTCCCCGGTTGAACACTGAAGCTTTCTTT. Amino acid sequence: CASSRPRLNTEAFF.

This clonotype was observed a handful of times. The chain couples TRBV29-1 to TRBJ2-3; TRBD1 might be the D (6 bases). The CDR3 is made up of 14 amino acids. Deletions cut 7 bases from V and 2 bases from J, with 16 bases between. Germline-derived CDR1 and CDR2 are SQVTM and ANQGSEA. The CDR3 DNA reads as TGCAGCGCCTCACAACAGGGACCCACAGATACGCAGTATTTT. It is translated as CSASQQGPTDTQYF.

V and J are TRBV13 and TRBJ2-5; the match to TRBD1 covers 12 bases. The DNA end is a closer match to TRBJ2-7, so the J assignment may be wrong. The CDR3 loop spans 15 amino acids. Germline V gives CDR1 PRHDT, CDR2 FYEKMQ (reference sequence). The CDR3 sequence is CASSLSGTGGNEQYF. CDR3 nucleotides: TGTGCCAGCAGCTTATCCGGGACAGGGGGCAACGAGCAGTACTTC.